Reported below is one TCR beta chain. What it binds is unknown. This sample is drawn from a study of cytomegalovirus exposure and HLA in healthy donors. Regarding the study as a whole: Previously analyzed data showed that most TCR beta V segments were productive at a frequency of about 87% or about 30%. A few V segments could not be told apart, such as TRBV6-2 and TRBV6-3, and were left out. When a later analysis was performed, an Asian-associated ancestry cluster reportedly had fewer N-insertions than the roughly 700-donor mean.

The CDR3 loop spans 16 amino acids. Deletions cut 3 bases from V and 3 bases from J, with 17 bases between. In germline, CDR1 is MGHDK, CDR2 SYGVNS. 13 Jbeta primers and 60 Vbeta primers were used for the PCR. Libraries were prepared by immunoSEQ multiplex PCR; TCRdb keeps only in-frame clonotypes and omits some of them. The sample carries over 100,000 clones, roughly 80% recorded once. This clonotype was sampled from a female donor in good health and CMV-seronegative. The chain combines TRBV25-1 with TRBJ1-2, with a weak D call TRBD1 (5 bases). Sequencing used PBMCs. The CDR3 loop is CASSELDGGIDYGYTF. CDR3 bases: TGTGCCAGCAGTGAGTTGGACGGGGGAATTGACTATGGCTACACCTTC.